This T cell receptor (beta chain) was recovered during a study of shared clonotypes between healthy human individuals. The table came from immunoSEQ multiplex PCR; TCRdb's copy has only in-frame clones and leaves some out. Of 2,100,000 or so clones in the sample, approximately 95% were seen once. Overall study findings and caveats: In a few donors, around 4.5% of naive CD4 clonotypes appeared in common.

With regard to this clone: Antigen: not known.

CDR1 is SGHTA and CDR2 is FQGNSA in the germline V gene. V lost 5 bases, J lost 6 bases, and 4 bases stayed unmatched. This CDR3 has 14 amino acids. Sequencing was done on a sample of naive CD4+ T cells sorted from blood. As to subset: CD45RA+ positively selected. The V gene is TRBV7-2, the J gene TRBJ2-2; 9 bases match TRBD2. The TCR sequence derives from a man aged 18 to 29 in good health. The CDR3 bases are TGTGCCAGCAGCGGACTAGCGAAGTCCGGGGAGCTGTTTTTT. Translation gives CASSGLAKSGELFF.